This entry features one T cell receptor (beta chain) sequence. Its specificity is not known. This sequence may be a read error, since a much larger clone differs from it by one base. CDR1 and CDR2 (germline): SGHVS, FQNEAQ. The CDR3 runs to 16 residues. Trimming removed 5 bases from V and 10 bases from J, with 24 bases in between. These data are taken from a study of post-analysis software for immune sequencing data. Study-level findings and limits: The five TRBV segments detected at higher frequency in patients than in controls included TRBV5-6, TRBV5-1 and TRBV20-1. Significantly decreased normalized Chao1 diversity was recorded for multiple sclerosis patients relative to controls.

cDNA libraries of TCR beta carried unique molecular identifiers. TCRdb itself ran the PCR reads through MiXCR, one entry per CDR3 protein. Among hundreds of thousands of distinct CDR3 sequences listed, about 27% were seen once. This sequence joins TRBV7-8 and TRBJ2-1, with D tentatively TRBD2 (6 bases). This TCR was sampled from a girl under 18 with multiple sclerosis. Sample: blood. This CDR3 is CASSHTQGLKPGEQFF. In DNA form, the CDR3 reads TGTGCCAGCAGCCATACCCAGGGACTGAAGCCGGGCGAGCAGTTCTTC.